Presented here are 23 T cell receptor beta chains from one specimen sequenced in a study of T cell repertoires in cytomegalovirus infection. Antigens for these TCRs are unknown. TCRdb redid the calling of the reads with MiXCR, one entry per CDR3 protein. There are hundreds of thousands of distinct CDR3 sequences in the sample; about 30% occur only once, and about an eighth lies in the top ten. The starting material was cultured CD8+ T cells from PBMCs, obtained from culture after CMV antigen stimulation. All receptors derive from a human donor in good health (CMV status not recorded). Some clones in this sample may be carry-over from other donors' samples.

This clonotype was counted once. This rearrangement joins TRBV5-6 to TRBJ2-7; D uncertain. The CDR3 runs 14 residues. The V end lost 2 bases, the J end lost 0 bases, and 9 bases lay between the germline ends. The V gene's germline CDR1 is SGHDT and CDR2 YYEEEE. Here the CDR3 reads CASSFGQNSYEQYF. CDR3 sequence (DNA): TGTGCCAGCAGCTTCGGGCAGAACTCCTACGAGCAGTACTTC.

A few counts support this clonotype. The rearrangement links TRBV9 to TRBJ1-5, with TRBD1 matching 7 bases. The CDR3 has 15 residues. The germline V gene encodes CDR1 SGDLS and CDR2 YYNGEE. V dropped 0 bases and J dropped 4; count of bases not matched to a gene: 4. The CDR3 DNA is TGTGCCAGCAGCGTAGGAGGACAGGTAAATCAGCCCCAGCATTTT. It yields the protein CASSVGGQVNQPQHF.

The chain combines TRBV7-6 with TRBJ2-2; D is unclear. The CDR3 is 14 amino acids. Trimming removed 2 bases from V and 3 bases from J, with 7 bases in between. In germline, CDR1 is SGHVS, CDR2 FNYEAQ. The CDR3 sequence is CASSLYSDTGELFF. CDR3 DNA: TGTGCCAGCAGCTTATATTCCGACACCGGGGAGCTGTTTTTT. Full variable domain (missing parts from reference TRBV7-6 and TRBJ2-2): GAGVSQSPRYKVTKRGQDVALRCDPISGHVSLYWYRQALGQGPEFLTYFNYEAQQDKSGLPNDRFSAERPEGSISTLTIQRTEQRDSAMYRCASSLYSDTGELFFGEGSRLTVL.

This clonotype was seen more than once but under ten times. The chain joins TRBV6-1 to TRBJ1-1; the D gene is possibly TRBD1 (6 bases). The germline CDR1 and CDR2 sequences are MNHNS and SASEGT. The germline V and J ends were trimmed by 8 bases and 8 bases, with 21 bases remaining between them. The CDR3 length is 14 residues. The CDR3, as DNA: TGTGCCAGCTATGGGGGCTCCCTTCCCCCAGAAGCTTTCTTT. Translating gives CASYGGSLPPEAFF.

This clonotype was picked up a small number of times. The rearrangement uses TRBV5-8 and TRBJ2-7; D is unresolved. This CDR3 region has 15 residues. Trimming shortened V by 4 bases and J by 4 bases, and 18 bases separated the two germline ends. Germline V gene data show CDR1 as SGHTS and CDR2 as YDEGEE. CDR3: CASSPGRLGFYEQYF. The CDR3 DNA reads as TGTGCCAGCAGCCCCGGCCGTCTGGGCTTTTACGAGCAGTACTTC.

This clonotype has only a few counts. This chain connects TRBV25-1 to TRBJ1-2; the match to TRBD1 covers 11 bases. Trimming cost V 6 bases and J 7 bases; bases outside gene matches: 19. There are 18 residues in the CDR3. CDR1 and CDR2 from the germline V gene are MGHDK and SYGVNS. In nucleotides, the CDR3 is TGTGCCAGCAGCGGATATGGACAGGGGGCTATCTTACTCGGTGGCTACACCTTC. Translating gives CASSGYGQGAILLGGYTF.

The chain has TRBV10-3 and TRBJ2-2; D unresolved. This CDR3 has 15 amino acids. V lost 0 bases, J lost 0 bases, and 5 bases lay in between. From germline, CDR1 is ENHRY and CDR2 SYGVKD. This chain's CDR3 is CAISESNANTGELFF. In nucleotides, the CDR3 is TGTGCCATCAGTGAGTCGAACGCGAACACCGGGGAGCTGTTTTTT.

This chain joins TRBV5-4 and TRBJ1-4, with D hard to call. Trimming pared 8 bases from V and 8 bases from J, leaving 16 bases between. Germline V lookup: CDR1 SGHNT, CDR2 YYREEE (reference sequence). The CDR3 runs to 13 residues. In nucleotides, the CDR3 is TGTGCCAGTTCGGAGTCGATAGGCGAAAAACTGTTTTTT. This encodes CASSESIGEKLFF.

The chain recombines TRBV7-9 with TRBJ2-7; the match to TRBD1 covers 7 bases. J lost 2 bases, V lost 8 bases, and 6 bases had no gene match. CDR3 length equals 13 residues. CDR1 is SEHNR, CDR2 FQNEAQ, per germline (reference sequence). The CDR3 nucleotides are TGTGCCAGCCTAGGGACAGTACCCTACGAGCAGTACTTC. This gives the protein CASLGTVPYEQYF.

V gene TRBV11-2 combines with J gene TRBJ2-3; D is ambiguous. Looked up from germline, CDR1 is SGHAT and CDR2 is FQNNGV. The CDR3 extends over 14 amino acids. Trimming shortened V by 4 bases and J by 4 bases, and 12 bases separated the two germline ends. This CDR3 is CASSSEGAADTQYF. In DNA form, the CDR3 reads TGTGCCAGCAGCTCCGAAGGAGCCGCAGATACGCAGTATTTT.

The chain employs TRBV5-4 and TRBJ1-6, with 8 bases that match TRBD1. Trimming at V came to 5 bases and at J to 10 bases, leaving 11 bases not matched to a gene. The CDR3 spans 15 residues. Germline assignment: CDR1 SGHNT and CDR2 YYREEE (reference sequence). The CDR3 spells CASSSDRGANSPLHF. The CDR3 DNA is TGTGCCAGCAGTTCCGACAGGGGCGCAAACTCACCCCTCCACTTT.

V usage is TRBV27 and J usage is TRBJ1-5; TRBD1 agrees at 7 bases. This CDR3 has 15 residues. Unmatched junction bases numbered 5, after V lost 2 bases and J lost 4 bases. CDR1 and CDR2 from the germline V gene are MNHEY and SMNVEV (reference sequence). This chain's CDR3 is CASSLIGRGNQPQHF. The CDR3 DNA sequence: TGTGCCAGCAGTTTAATCGGCAGGGGGAATCAGCCCCAGCATTTT.

The J gene is TRBJ1-1, the V gene TRBV12-3 or TRBV12-4; 11 nucleotides match TRBD1. The trim removed 3 bases at V and 6 bases at J, leaving 3 bases unmatched. The CDR3 length is 14 residues. This chain's CDR3 is CASSFGQGAAEAFF. DNA of the CDR3: TGTGCCAGCAGTTTCGGACAGGGGGCTGCTGAAGCTTTCTTT.

With respect to this clonotype: A junction end diverges from the germline sequence, so it may reflect a read error. The gene calls are TRBV7-8 and TRBJ2-1; 7 nucleotides agree with TRBD2. The CDR3 extends over 14 amino acids. CDR1 SGHVS and CDR2 FQNEAQ come from the germline V gene. The CDR3 is CANSLTAGRDEQFF. The CDR3 bases are TGTGCCAACAGCTTGACGGCAGGGAGGGATGAGCAGTTCTTC.

The rearrangement links TRBV9 to TRBJ2-7; 7 bases agree with TRBD1. The CDR3 is 14 amino acids. The J segment lost 1 base and the V segment lost 4 bases, leaving 5 bases of the junction unmatched. Germline V lookup: CDR1 SGDLS, CDR2 YYNGEE. The CDR3 here is CASSPRDRSYEQYV. DNA for the CDR3: TGTGCCAGCAGCCCCCGGGACAGATCCTACGAGCAGTACGTC.

The chain combines TRBV12-3 or TRBV12-4 with TRBJ1-2, with TRBD1 as a possible D gene (6 bases). This CDR3 is 13 amino acids long. Trimming left V 6 bases short and J 4 bases short, with 12 bases between. The CDR3 region is CASRSRGPYGYTF. The CDR3 nucleotides read TGTGCCAGCAGGTCCCGGGGGCCCTATGGCTACACCTTC.

This clonotype has at least ten counts. J is TRBJ2-7 and V is TRBV6-1, with TRBD1 as a possible D gene (6 bases). V lost 2 bases and J 3 bases, leaving 8 bases between the germline ends. The CDR3 is 13 residues long. Germline-derived CDR1 and CDR2 are MNHNS and SASEGT. The CDR3 reads CASSERGNYEQYV. DNA of the CDR3: TGTGCCAGCAGTGAAAGGGGGAACTACGAGCAGTACGTC.

This sequence joins TRBV19 and TRBJ2-1; the match to TRBD2 covers 12 bases. Per the germline V gene, CDR1 is LNHDA and CDR2 is SQIVND (reference sequence). J gave up 7 bases and V 9 bases, and 13 bases lay outside the gene matches. The CDR3 is made up of 16 amino acids. In nucleotides, the CDR3 is TGTGCCAGCATGACTAGCGGGGGTTCCTTGAGGAATGAGCAGTTCTTC. Its translation: CASMTSGGSLRNEQFF.

J is TRBJ1-1 and V is TRBV7-4, with 7 bases identical to TRBD1. Germline loops: CDR1 SGHVT, CDR2 SQSDAQ. J gave up 6 bases and V 7 bases, and 14 bases lay outside the gene matches. The CDR3 length is 15 residues. The CDR3 DNA reads TGTGCCAGCACTCCAGAACAGGGGACAGCTGCTGAAGCTTTCTTT. Its protein product is CASTPEQGTAAEAFF.

The chain employs TRBV15 and TRBJ2-1; maybe TRBD1 (5 bases). The CDR3 spans 18 residues. The V end lost 0 bases, the J end lost 3 bases, and 18 bases lay between the germline ends. Germline CDR1 is LNHNV and CDR2 is YYDKDF (reference sequence). The CDR3, as DNA: TGTGCCACCAGCAGAGAACAGGAGCGTTTCATGTTCTACAATGAGCAGTTCTTC. It codes for CATSREQERFMFYNEQFF.

This clonotype was observed a few times. This chain uses TRBV29-1 with TRBJ1-1, with unresolved D. Germline V lookup: CDR1 SQVTM, CDR2 ANQGSEA. This CDR3 has 13 amino acids. V lost 5 bases and J 2 bases, leaving 12 bases between the germline ends. The CDR3 loop is CSVQPDYNTEAFF. In DNA form, the CDR3 reads TGCAGCGTTCAGCCGGACTACAACACTGAAGCTTTCTTT. Using reference TRBV29-1 and TRBJ1-1 for the parts outside the CDR3, the full variable domain is SAVISQKPSRDICQRGTSLTIQCQVDSQVTMMFWYRQQPGQSLTLIATANQGSEATYESGFVIDKFPISRPNLTFSTLTVSNMSPEDSSIYLCSVQPDYNTEAFFGQGTRLTVV.

This clonotype was seen more than once but under ten times. The rearrangement links TRBV6-2 or TRBV6-3 to TRBJ2-7, with TRBD2 as a possible D gene (6 bases). The CDR3 consists of 13 residues. Between the trimmed V and J ends, which lost 8 bases and 3 bases, there was a span of 14 bases. The germline gives CDR1 MNHEY, CDR2 SVGEGT. The chain's CDR3 is CASGTGLHYEQYV. Here the CDR3 DNA reads TGTGCCAGCGGAACGGGACTGCACTACGAGCAGTACGTC.

The rearrangement links TRBV6-1 to TRBJ1-1; 7 nucleotides align to TRBD1. Germline CDR1 reads MNHNS; CDR2 reads SASEGT. Germline trimming cut 3 bases from V and 5 bases from J; bases unmatched to any gene: 9. The CDR3 runs 15 residues. The CDR3, as DNA: TGTGCCAGCAGTGACCCTTCACAGGGGTGGACTGAAGCTTTCTTT. Translation: CASSDPSQGWTEAFF.